This T cell receptor (beta chain) was obtained from a study of T-cell reconstitution after alpha-beta-depleted transplantation in children. Unique molecular identifiers were incorporated into the prepared TCRbeta library. Each CDR3 protein is one row after TCRdb ran MiXCR on the PCR reads. The profile shows 300,000 to 400,000 distinct CDR3 sequences, roughly 15% of them singletons. The CDR3 consists of 13 residues. The V end lost 6 bases, the J end lost 1 base, and 9 bases lay between the germline ends. Per the germline V gene, CDR1 is SNHLY and CDR2 is FYNNEI. This clonotype originated in a human donor who donated a stem cell graft to a child with Fanconi anemia. The specimen comprised PBMCs, sampled from the stem cell graft. V usage is TRBV2 and J usage is TRBJ1-1, with D unresolved. CDR3: CASRKTGNTEAFF. CDR3 DNA sequence: TGTGCCAGCAGGAAGACGGGGAACACTGAAGCTTTCTTT.